What follows are 5 T cell receptor beta chains derived from one specimen sequenced in a study of early T cells in non-severe SARS-CoV-2 infection. From the 5' RACE reads, TCRdb called clonotypes with MiXCR, one entry per CDR3 protein. Counted here are tens of thousands of distinct CDR3 sequences, approximately 10% occurring once; the ten biggest clones make up about 9.9%. Source material: whole blood. The receptors shown here come from an adult who was a healthcare worker with PCR-confirmed SARS-CoV-2 infection or an uninfected control (not recorded which).

J is TRBJ1-1 and V is TRBV11-1; D is undetermined. This CDR3 is built from 12 residues. V was pared by 3 bases and J by 5 bases, with 7 bases between. The germline V gene encodes CDR1 SGHAT and CDR2 FQDESV (reference sequence). This chain's CDR3 is CASSFPSTEAFF. For the CDR3, the DNA is TGTGCCAGCAGCTTTCCCAGTACTGAAGCTTTCTTT.

This clonotype was observed many times. For the CDR3, the DNA is TGTGCCAGCAGTTACTGGCAGGGGGGGTCCGGGGAGCTGTTTTTT. It codes for CASSYWQGGSGELFF. The rearrangement links TRBV6-5 to TRBJ2-2; D may correspond to TRBD1 or TRBD2 (7 bases each). The CDR3 is made up of 15 amino acids. The V end lost 1 base, the J end lost 6 bases, and 12 bases lay between the germline ends. Germline V gene lookup returns CDR1 MNHEY and CDR2 SVGAGI.

This clonotype was recorded many times. CDR3 nucleotide sequence: TGTGCCAGCAGCGGGGGGACAGGGGCTAATCAGCCCCAGCATTTT. Translation: CASSGGTGANQPQHF. V and J are TRBV9 and TRBJ1-5; the match to TRBD1 covers 10 bases. After removal of 3 bases from V and 4 bases from J, the junction contained 4 bases not matched to a gene. The CDR3 is 15 residues long. Germline V gene data show CDR1 as SGDLS and CDR2 as YYNGEE.

A few counts support this clonotype. The chain joins TRBV29-1 to TRBJ2-1; TRBD2 matches 10 bases. The germline V gene encodes CDR1 SQVTM and CDR2 ANQGSEA. The length of the CDR3 is 12 residues. The V segment lost 4 bases and the J segment 7 bases; nucleotides outside the gene matches: 1. The CDR3 DNA follows: TGCAGCGTTGGGACTAGCGGTAATGAGCAGTTCTTC. Its translation is CSVGTSGNEQFF.

This chain uses TRBV2 with TRBJ2-3, with 10 positions matching TRBD2. After removal of 4 bases from V and 8 bases from J, the junction contained 6 bases not matched to a gene. Germline V lookup: CDR1 SNHLY, CDR2 FYNNEI. There are 14 residues in the CDR3. CDR3 sequence (DNA): TGTGCCAGCAGTGGGCTAGCGGGGGTTAGTACGCAGTATTTT. This sequence encodes CASSGLAGVSTQYF.